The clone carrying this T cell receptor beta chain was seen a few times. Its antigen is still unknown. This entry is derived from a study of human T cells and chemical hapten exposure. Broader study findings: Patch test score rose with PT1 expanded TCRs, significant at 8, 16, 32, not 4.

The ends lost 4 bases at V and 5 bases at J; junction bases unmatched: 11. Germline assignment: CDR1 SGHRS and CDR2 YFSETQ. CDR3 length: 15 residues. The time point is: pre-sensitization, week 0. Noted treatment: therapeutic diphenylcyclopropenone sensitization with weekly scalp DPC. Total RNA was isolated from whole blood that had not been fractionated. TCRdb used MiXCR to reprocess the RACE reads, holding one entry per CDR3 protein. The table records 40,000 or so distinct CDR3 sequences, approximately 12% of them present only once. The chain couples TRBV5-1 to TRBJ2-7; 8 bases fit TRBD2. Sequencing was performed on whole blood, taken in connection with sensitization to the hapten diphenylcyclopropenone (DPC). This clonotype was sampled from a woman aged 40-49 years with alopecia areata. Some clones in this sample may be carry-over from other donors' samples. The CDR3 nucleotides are TGCGCCAGCAGCCTGGGGCAGACTAGCGCCCACGAGCAGTACTTC. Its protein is CASSLGQTSAHEQYF.